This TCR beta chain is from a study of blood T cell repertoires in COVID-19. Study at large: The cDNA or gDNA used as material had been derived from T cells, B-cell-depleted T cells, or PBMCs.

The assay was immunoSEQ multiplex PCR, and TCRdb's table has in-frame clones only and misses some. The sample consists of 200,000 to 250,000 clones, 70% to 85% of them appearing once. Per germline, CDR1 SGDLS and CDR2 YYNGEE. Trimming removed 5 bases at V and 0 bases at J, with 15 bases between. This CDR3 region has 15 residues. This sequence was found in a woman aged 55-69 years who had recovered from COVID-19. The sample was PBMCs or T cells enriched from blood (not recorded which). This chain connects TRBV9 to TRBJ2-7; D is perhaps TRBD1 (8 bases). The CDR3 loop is CASSAGDRNSYEQYF. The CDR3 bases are TGTGCCAGCAGTGCGGGGGACAGGAACTCCTACGAGCAGTACTTC.